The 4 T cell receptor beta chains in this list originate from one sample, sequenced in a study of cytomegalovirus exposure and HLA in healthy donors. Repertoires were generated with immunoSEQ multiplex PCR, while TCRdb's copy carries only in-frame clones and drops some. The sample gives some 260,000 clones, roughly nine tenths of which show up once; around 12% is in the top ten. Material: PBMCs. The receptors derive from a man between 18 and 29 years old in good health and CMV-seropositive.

The CDR3, as DNA: TGTGCCAGCAGTGTTGGGTTTTTTACTAATGAAAAACTGTTTTTT. Its translation is CASSVGFFTNEKLFF. This rearrangement joins TRBV6-1 to TRBJ1-4; D remains unclear. Germline V CDR1 and CDR2: MNHNS, SASEGT. There are 15 residues in the CDR3. Trimming pared 4 bases from V and 2 bases from J, leaving 11 bases between.

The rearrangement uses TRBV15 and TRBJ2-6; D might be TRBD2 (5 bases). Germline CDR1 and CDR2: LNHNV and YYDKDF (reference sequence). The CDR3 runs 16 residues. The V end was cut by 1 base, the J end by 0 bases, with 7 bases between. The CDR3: CATSRARGSGANVLTF. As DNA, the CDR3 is TGTGCCACCAGCAGAGCCCGGGGCTCTGGGGCCAACGTCCTGACTTTC.

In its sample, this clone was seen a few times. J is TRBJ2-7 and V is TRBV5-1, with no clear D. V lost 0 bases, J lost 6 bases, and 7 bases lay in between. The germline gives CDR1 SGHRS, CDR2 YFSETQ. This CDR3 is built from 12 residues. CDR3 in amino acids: CASSLVAAEQYF. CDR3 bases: TGCGCCAGCAGCTTGGTGGCAGCCGAGCAGTACTTC.

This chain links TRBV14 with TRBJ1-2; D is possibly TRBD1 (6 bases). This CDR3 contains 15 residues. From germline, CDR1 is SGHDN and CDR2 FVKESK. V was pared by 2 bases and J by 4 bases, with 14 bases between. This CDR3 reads CASSQRGIQGYGYTF. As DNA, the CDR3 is TGTGCCAGCAGCCAAAGAGGTATACAGGGCTATGGCTACACCTTC. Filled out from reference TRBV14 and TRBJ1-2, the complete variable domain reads EAGVTQFPSHSVIEKGQTVTLRCDPISGHDNLYWYRRVMGKEIKFLLHFVKESKQDESGMPNNRFLAERTGGTYSTLKVQPAELEDSGVYFCASSQRGIQGYGYTFGSGTRLTVV.